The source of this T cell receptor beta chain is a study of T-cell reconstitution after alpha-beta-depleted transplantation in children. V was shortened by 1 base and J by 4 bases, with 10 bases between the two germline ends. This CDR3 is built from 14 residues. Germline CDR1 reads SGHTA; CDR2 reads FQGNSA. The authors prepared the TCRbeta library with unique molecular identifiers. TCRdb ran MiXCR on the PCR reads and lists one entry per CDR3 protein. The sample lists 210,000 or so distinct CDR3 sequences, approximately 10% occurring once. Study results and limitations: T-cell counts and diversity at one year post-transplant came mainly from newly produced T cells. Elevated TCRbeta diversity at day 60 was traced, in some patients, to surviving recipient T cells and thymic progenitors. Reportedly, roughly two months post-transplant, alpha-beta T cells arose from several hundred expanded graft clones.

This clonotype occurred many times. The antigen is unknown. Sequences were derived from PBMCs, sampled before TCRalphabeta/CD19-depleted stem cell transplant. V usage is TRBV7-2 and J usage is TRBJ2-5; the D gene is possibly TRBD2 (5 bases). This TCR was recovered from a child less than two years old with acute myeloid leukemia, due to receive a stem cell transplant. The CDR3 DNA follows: TGTGCCAGCAGCTTAGGGTGGCGGGCAGAGACCCAGTACTTC. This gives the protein CASSLGWRAETQYF.